The clone carrying this TCR beta chain was seen many times. Its target is unknown. Germline loops: CDR1 DFQATT, CDR2 SNEGSKA (reference sequence). There are 14 residues in the CDR3. The ends lost 4 bases at V and 1 base at J; junction bases unmatched: 6. This sample is drawn from a study of CD8 T cells in ankylosing spondylitis. Notes on the study in general: Clones linked to disease were reported to show significant enrichment in matched ankylosing spondylitis synovial fluid. Several of the motif variants were reported before in synovial fluid and blood from reactive arthritis.

Each TCR beta library was made by quantitative 5'-RACE that incorporated molecular barcodes. TCRdb independently ran MiXCR on the 5' RACE reads; one entry per CDR3 protein. The sample has 350,000 or so distinct CDR3 sequences; about 9.9% are singletons. The material sequenced was blood, either unsorted or a sorted T cell fraction (not recorded which). The TCR sequence derives from a female donor with ankylosing spondylitis or in good health (not recorded which). The chain carries TRBV20-1 and TRBJ2-7; 8 bases map to TRBD2. CDR3 coding DNA: TGCAGTGCTATAGCCAGCGGGAGATCCTACGAGCAGTACTTC. Amino acids: CSAIASGRSYEQYF.